The following is a T cell receptor (beta chain) sequence with its context. The CDR3 is 17 residues long. Germline CDR1 is SEHNR and CDR2 is FQNEAQ (reference sequence). Trimming cost V 5 bases and J 5 bases; bases outside gene matches: 10. Repertoires were generated with immunoSEQ multiplex PCR, while TCRdb's copy carries only in-frame clones and drops some. This sample has more than 45,000 clones; 70% to 90% occur once, and the top ten carry roughly 1.4%. The entry originates in a study of blood T cell repertoires in COVID-19. This sequence joins TRBV7-9 and TRBJ1-5; 12 nucleotides agree with TRBD1. This clonotype was obtained from a man aged 60-69 years with acute or convalescent COVID-19. The sample was peripheral blood. The CDR3 DNA follows: TGTGCCAGCAGCGCTAATCCGGGACAGGGGGCTTATCAGCCCCAGCATTTT. As protein: CASSANPGQGAYQPQHF.